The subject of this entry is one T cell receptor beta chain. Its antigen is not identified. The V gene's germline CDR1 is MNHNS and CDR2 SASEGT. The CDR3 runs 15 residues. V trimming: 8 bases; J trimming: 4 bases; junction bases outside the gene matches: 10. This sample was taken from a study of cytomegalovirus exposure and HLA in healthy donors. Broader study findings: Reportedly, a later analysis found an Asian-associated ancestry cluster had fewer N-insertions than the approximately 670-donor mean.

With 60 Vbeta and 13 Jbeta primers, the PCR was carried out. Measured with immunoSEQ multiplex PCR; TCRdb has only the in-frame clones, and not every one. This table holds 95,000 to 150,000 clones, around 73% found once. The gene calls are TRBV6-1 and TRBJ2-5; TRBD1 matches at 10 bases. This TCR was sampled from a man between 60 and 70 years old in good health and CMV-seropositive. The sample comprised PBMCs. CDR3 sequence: CASVIRGQGLETQYF. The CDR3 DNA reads TGTGCCAGCGTGATACGGGGACAGGGGTTAGAGACCCAGTACTTC.